These 15 T cell receptor beta chains originate from one sample sequenced in a study of T cell changes during pregnancy in multiple sclerosis. The assay was immunoSEQ multiplex PCR, and TCRdb's table has in-frame clones only and misses some. The data contain tens of thousands of clones, 93% of them singletons. The sample was peripheral blood, taken after pregnancy. Receptor source: a female donor with multiple sclerosis, enrolled in a pregnancy study.

This clone came up once. The chain links TRBV18 to TRBJ2-1; a weak D match, TRBD1 (5 bases). The CDR3 loop spans 14 amino acids. V gave up 6 bases and J gave up 2 bases, with 11 bases separating them. Germline V gene sequence: CDR1 KGHSH, CDR2 LQKENI. CDR3 bases: TGTGCCAGCTCCTCCCAGGGAACCTACAATGAGCAGTTCTTC. This sequence encodes CASSSQGTYNEQFF. The full variable domain, with the rest looked up from reference TRBV18 and TRBJ2-1, is NAGVMQNPRHLVRRRGQEARLRCSPMKGHSHVYWYRQLPEEGLKFMVYLQKENIIDESGMPKERFSAEFPKEGPSILRIQQVVRGDSAAYFCASSSQGTYNEQFFGPGTRLTVL.

About this clone itself: Distinct nucleotide sequences in the sample also encode this CDR3. This chain links TRBV4-1 with TRBJ2-1; TRBD2 is a possible D gene (6 bases). Germline V gene data show CDR1 as MGHRA and CDR2 as YSYEKL. Trimming shortened V by 0 bases and J by 4 bases, and 7 bases separated the two germline ends. The CDR3 runs 14 residues. The CDR3 here is CASSQEGGYNEQFF. CDR3 sequence (DNA): TGCGCCAGCAGCCAAGAGGGGGGTTACAATGAGCAGTTCTTC.

This clone appeared a single time. The V call is TRBV6-5, the J call TRBJ2-2; 8 nucleotides align to TRBD2. With 10 bases clipped from V and 5 bases from J, the junction kept 3 bases outside the gene matches. This CDR3 region has 12 residues. Germline V gene lookup returns CDR1 MNHEY and CDR2 SVGAGI. The CDR3 protein is CATGGVTGELFF. The CDR3, as DNA: TGTGCCACCGGGGGGGTAACCGGGGAGCTGTTTTTT.

V and J are TRBV5-1 and TRBJ2-5; D gene unclear. The CDR3 runs to 14 residues. CDR1 is SGHRS and CDR2 is YFSETQ in the germline V gene. Trimming took off 4 bases at V and 13 bases at J, with 23 bases between the two ends. CDR3 nucleotide sequence: TGCGCCAGCAGCCCCGCTCCCACGGCGGCGCGCCCGTACTTC. It yields the protein CASSPAPTAARPYF.

As DNA, the CDR3 is TGTGCCAGCGTAGGGACTAGCGGGAGAACGGAGACCCAGTACTTC. Its translation: CASVGTSGRTETQYF. This chain connects TRBV7-3 to TRBJ2-5; 14 positions agree with TRBD2. Per the germline V gene, CDR1 is SGHTA and CDR2 is FQGTGA. The trim removed 8 bases at V and 5 bases at J, leaving 7 bases unmatched. The CDR3 runs 15 residues. Full variable domain (remainder filled in from reference TRBV7-3 and TRBJ2-5): GAGVSQTPSNKVTEKGKYVELRCDPISGHTALYWYRQSLGQGPEFLIYFQGTGAADDSGLPNDRFFAVRPEGSVSTLKIQRTERGDSAVYLCASVGTSGRTETQYFGPGTRLLVL.

V and J are TRBV5-6 and TRBJ2-5, with D tentatively TRBD1 (6 bases). The CDR3 runs to 12 residues. V shed 4 bases and J shed 5 bases, with 9 bases lying between them. The V gene's germline CDR1 is SGHDT and CDR2 YYEEEE. CDR3 residues: CASSRDTETQYF. Written as DNA, the CDR3 is TGTGCCAGCAGCCGGGACACGGAGACCCAGTACTTC.

This chain links TRBV9 with TRBJ2-1, with TRBD2 matching 13 bases. The V gene end was trimmed by 0 bases and the J gene end by 5 bases; junction bases not matched to a gene: 17. CDR3 length equals 21 residues. CDR1 SGDLS and CDR2 YYNGEE come from the germline V gene. This CDR3 is CASSVGLLIRTSGRSHNEQFF. The CDR3 DNA reads TGTGCCAGCAGCGTAGGATTGTTAATACGGACTAGCGGGAGATCCCACAATGAGCAGTTCTTC.

This clone was seen a handful of times. The chain combines TRBV4-2 with TRBJ2-7, with no clear D. V was pared by 1 base and J by 3 bases, with 10 bases between. CDR3 length equals 14 residues. CDR1 is LGHNA and CDR2 is YNFKEQ in the germline V gene. The CDR3 reads CASSQGAGRYEQYF. In DNA, the CDR3 is TGTGCCAGCAGCCAAGGTGCTGGCCGCTACGAGCAGTACTTC.

The V and J genes are TRBV9 and TRBJ2-3; D gene ambiguous. This CDR3 is 17 amino acids long. V lost 0 bases and J lost 0, with 14 bases in between. From germline, CDR1 is SGDLS and CDR2 YYNGEE. The CDR3 loop is CASSVGGAFASTDTQYF. The CDR3 nucleotides are TGTGCCAGCAGCGTAGGCGGTGCGTTCGCTAGCACAGATACGCAGTATTTT.

V and J are TRBV18 and TRBJ1-1, with 9 bases lining up with TRBD1. The CDR3 runs 17 residues. Germline CDR1 reads KGHSH; CDR2 reads LQKENI. V trimming: 2 bases; J trimming: 6 bases; junction bases outside the gene matches: 13. The CDR3, as DNA: TGTGCCAGCTCACCAAGCAGGACAGGGGTGAGAGGCGCTGAAGCTTTCTTT. This sequence encodes CASSPSRTGVRGAEAFF.

The chain carries TRBV7-8 and TRBJ2-7; no firm D call. The CDR3 covers 14 residues. Germline CDR1 is SGHVS and CDR2 is FQNEAQ. The V and J ends lost 0 bases and 6 bases respectively, with 12 bases between them. The CDR3 DNA sequence: TGTGCCAGCAGCTTAGCTCTAGTCTTCCCCGAGCAGTACTTC. As protein: CASSLALVFPEQYF.

The chain links TRBV15 to TRBJ1-1; 8 bases are shared with TRBD1. This CDR3 contains 17 residues. V lost 1 base to trimming and J lost 1 base; unmatched junction nucleotides: 8. CDR1 is LNHNV, CDR2 YYDKDF, per germline (reference sequence). The CDR3 loop is CATSRARATGANTEAFF. The CDR3 nucleotides read TGTGCCACCAGCAGAGCTCGCGCGACAGGGGCGAACACTGAAGCTTTCTTT.

This chain links TRBV10-2 with TRBJ2-5; D is unresolved. The end of the DNA is better explained by TRBJ2-7, so the J call may be wrong. The CDR3 has 14 amino acids. Germline V CDR1 and CDR2: WSHSY, SAAADI. The CDR3 sequence: CASSEYRHSYEQYF. The CDR3 DNA reads as TGCGCCAGCAGTGAGTATAGACACTCCTACGAGCAGTACTTC.

The V call is TRBV2, the J call TRBJ1-5; possibly TRBD1 for D (6 bases). CDR1 is SNHLY, CDR2 FYNNEI, per germline. The CDR3 loop spans 14 amino acids. The V end was cut by 7 bases, the J end by 0 bases, with 10 bases between. The CDR3 sequence is CASNQGYSNQPQHF. CDR3 sequence (DNA): TGTGCCAGCAACCAGGGGTATAGCAATCAGCCCCAGCATTTT. The full variable domain, its missing parts supplied by reference TRBV2 and TRBJ1-5, is EPEVTQTPSHQVTQMGQEVILRCVPISNHLYFYWYRQILGQKVEFLVSFYNNEISEKSEIFDDQFSVERPDGSNFTLKIRSTKLEDSAMYFCASNQGYSNQPQHFGDGTRLSIL.

V is TRBV7-3 and J is TRBJ2-1; D unresolved. Germline CDR1 and CDR2: SGHTA and FQGTGA. Trimming stripped 4 bases from V and 4 bases from J, with 8 bases between. This CDR3 spans 13 amino acids. Here the CDR3 reads CASSYSAYNEQFF. The CDR3, as DNA: TGTGCCAGCAGCTACAGTGCGTACAATGAGCAGTTCTTC.